This is a list of T cell receptor beta chains from one sample in a study of blood T cell repertoires in COVID-19. Generated by immunoSEQ multiplex PCR, the TCRdb table keeps only in-frame clones and is missing some. The repertoire consists of just under 300,000 clones, with around 87% occurring once and the leading ten covering around 1.4%. Sequencing was carried out using peripheral blood. Every receptor here comes from a man aged 70-80 years with acute or convalescent COVID-19. The CDR3 runs from the conserved cysteine through the conserved F or W. A D gene is named only where the DNA matches it firmly. Size is omitted from some rows. Given values are once, few, many or a class for expanded clones.

TRBJ1-1 | 14 | NA | TRBV6-5 | TRBD1 | TGTGCCAGCAGTCAGAGGACAGGGGGAACTGAAGCTTTCTTT | CASSQRTGGTEAFF
TRBJ1-2 | 15 | NA | TRBV19 | TRBD1 | TGTGCCAGTACGGTCGGGACAGGGCTTGGATATGGCTACACCTTC | CASTVGTGLGYGYTF
TRBJ1-2 | 13 | NA | TRBV27 | NA | TGTGCCAGCACTCAACGCGCGGGTTATGGCTACACCTTC | CASTQRAGYGYTF
TRBJ2-7 | 13 | NA | TRBV10-1 | NA | TGCGCCAGCAGTGACAGTGTTACCTACGAGCAGTACTTC | CASSDSVTYEQYF
TRBJ2-5 | 17 | NA | TRBV11-2 | TRBD1 | TGTGCCAGCAGCTTAGATTCATGGGACAGGCAGCGAGAGACCCAGTACTTC | CASSLDSWDRQRETQYF
TRBJ1-1 | 14 | NA | TRBV3-1/TRBV3-2 | TRBD1 | TGTGCCAGCAGCCAAGGACAGGGTTTGGGTGAAGCTTTCTTT | CASSQGQGLGEAFF
TRBJ2-7 | 15 | NA | TRBV27 | TRBD2 | TGTGCCAGCAGTTTGACTAGCTCTTATTCCTACGAGCAGTACTTC | CASSLTSSYSYEQYF
TRBJ2-7 | 14 | NA | TRBV28 | TRBD1 | TGTGCCAGCAGCCCTGGACAGGGAAACTACGAGCAGTACTTC | CASSPGQGNYEQYF
TRBJ1-2 | 14 | NA | TRBV28 | TRBD1 | TGTGCCAGCAGTCCAAGACAGGGGCTCTATGGCTACACCTTC | CASSPRQGLYGYTF
TRBJ2-3 | 16 | NA | TRBV19 | NA | TGTGCCAGTAGTTCGACGGGACTCACGCGGTTGGATACGCAGTATTTT | CASSSTGLTRLDTQYF
TRBJ1-1 | 15 | few | TRBV3-1/TRBV3-2 | NA | TGTGCCAGCAGCCAAGATCCCGCCGGGGGAAGGGGAGCTTTCTTT | CASSQDPAGGRGAFF
TRBJ2-2 | 13 | once | TRBV12-3/TRBV12-4 | NA | TGTGCCAGTAGGCGGGCGGACACCGGGGAGCTGTTTTTT | CASRRADTGELFF
TRBJ2-7 | 15 | NA | TRBV7-2 | TRBD1 | TGTGCCAGCAGCTTAGGGACAGGGGGAGAGTACGAGCAGTACTTC | CASSLGTGGEYEQYF
TRBJ2-1 | 19 | NA | TRBV7-6 | TRBD2 | TGTGCCAGCAGCTTAGCGGAACCTAGCGGGAGGGCCGTACGCGATGAGCAGTTCTTC | CASSLAEPSGRAVRDEQFF
TRBJ2-7 | 12 | NA | TRBV18 | TRBD1 | TGTGCCAGCTCACCGGGACAGGGTACTCAGTACTTC | CASSPGQGTQYF
TRBJ1-6 | 15 | NA | TRBV5-1 | TRBD1 | TGCGCCAGCAGCTTGGTACAGGGGGGAAACTCACCCCTCCACTTT | CASSLVQGGNSPLHF
TRBJ1-4 | 15 | few | TRBV15 | NA | TGTGCCACCAGCAGAGATCAATCAACTAATGAAAAACTGTTTTTT | CATSRDQSTNEKLFF
TRBJ2-1 | 14 | NA | TRBV5-1 | NA | TGCGCCAGCAGCTTGGGCGGGTGGGCCGATGAGCAGTTCTTC | CASSLGGWADEQFF